These 17 T cell receptor beta chains were all obtained from the same sample, sequenced in a study of STAT5B mutations in CD4+ large granular lymphocyte leukemia (dated by TCRdb to between 2021 and 2023). Library preparation used the immunoSEQ multiplex PCR assay. TCRdb carries this immuneACCESS record with in-frame sequences only. Its versions omit some clonotypes, under half of them owing to an unresolved V gene in the studies checked, with the rest unexplained. The sample yields roughly 30,000 clones; around 80% were counted once. The ten biggest clones cover roughly 2.1% of the sample. Sequenced material: CD4+ T cells from blood buffy coats. These receptors came from a human donor in good health.

The chain has TRBV5-1 and TRBJ2-7; no clear D gene. The length of the CDR3 is 11 residues. CDR1 and CDR2 (germline): SGHRS, YFSETQ. V gave up 4 bases and J gave up 5 bases, with 7 bases separating them. This CDR3 reads CASSRTDEQYF. The CDR3 DNA follows: TGCGCCAGCAGCCGGACGGACGAGCAGTACTTC. Variable domain in full (rest from reference TRBV5-1 and TRBJ2-7): KAGVTQTPRYLIKTRGQQVTLSCSPISGHRSVSWYQQTPGQGLQFLFEYFSETQRNKGNFPGRFSGRQFSNSRSEMNVSTLELGDSALYLCASSRTDEQYFGPGTRLTVT.

This chain joins TRBV5-4 and TRBJ2-3; unclear D gene. Germline V gives CDR1 SGHNT, CDR2 YYREEE (reference sequence). The CDR3 is 14 residues long. Trimming shortened V by 4 bases and J by 0 bases, and 9 bases separated the two germline ends. CDR3 sequence reads: CASSQQASTDTQYF. The DNA of the CDR3 is TGTGCCAGCAGCCAACAAGCTAGCACAGATACGCAGTATTTT.

The chain links TRBV5-1 to TRBJ1-1, with TRBD1 matching over 8 bases. The CDR3 totals 14 residues. Germline V gene sequence: CDR1 SGHRS, CDR2 YFSETQ. Trimming cost V 0 bases and J 6 bases; bases outside gene matches: 4. In nucleotides, the CDR3 is TGCGCCAGCAGCTTGGAGGACAGGGTAGCTGAAGCTTTCTTT. This encodes CASSLEDRVAEAFF.

The chain combines TRBV7-9 with TRBJ1-6; D unresolved. Trimming left V 1 base short and J 7 bases short, with 8 bases between. Germline V CDR1 and CDR2: SEHNR, FQNEAQ (reference sequence). The CDR3 consists of 14 residues. Here the CDR3 reads CASSLGQLNSPLHF. The CDR3 bases are TGTGCCAGCAGCTTAGGGCAGCTAAATTCACCCCTCCACTTT.

V usage is TRBV5-5 and J usage is TRBJ2-2, with TRBD1 as a possible D gene (6 bases). CDR3 length: 16 amino acids. CDR1 is SGHKS and CDR2 is YYEKEE in the germline V gene (reference sequence). Deletions cut 2 bases from V and 3 bases from J, with 14 bases between. CDR3 sequence: CASSLGQGPYTGELFF. The CDR3 DNA sequence: TGTGCCAGCAGCTTAGGGCAGGGGCCCTACACCGGGGAGCTGTTTTTT.

V usage is TRBV14 and J usage is TRBJ1-2; D possibly corresponds to TRBD1 (6 bases). CDR3 length: 14 residues. V dropped 6 bases and J dropped 8 bases, with 19 bases sitting between them. The V gene's germline CDR1 is SGHDN and CDR2 FVKESK. The CDR3 DNA sequence: TGTGCCAGCAGTGAACACAGGGAGATGGGCGGCTACACCTTC. This translates into CASSEHREMGGYTF.

J is TRBJ1-5 and V is TRBV6-1; the D is unclear. Germline V gives CDR1 MNHNS, CDR2 SASEGT. The ends were cut back, 1 base at V and 4 bases at J, with 8 bases in the middle. This CDR3 has 14 residues. The CDR3 is CASSEERLNQPQHF. The CDR3 bases are TGTGCCAGCAGTGAAGAGCGGCTAAATCAGCCCCAGCATTTT.

The chain recombines TRBV28 with TRBJ1-2, with TRBD1 matching over 7 bases. The V and J ends lost 10 bases and 2 bases, in that order; junction bases with no gene match: 4. Germline V gene data show CDR1 as MDHEN and CDR2 as SYDVKM. This CDR3 has 12 residues. CDR3 coding DNA: TGTGCCACCCAGGGGGACAACTATGGCTACACCTTC. The encoded protein is CATQGDNYGYTF.

V and J are TRBV19 and TRBJ1-1; D is perhaps TRBD1 (6 bases). CDR1 and CDR2 (germline): LNHDA, SQIVND (reference sequence). The CDR3 is 17 amino acids. Trimming removed 7 bases from V and 6 bases from J, with 27 bases in between. The CDR3 nucleotides are TGTGCCAGTACCCCCGGAGGGGGGGCATCCTACAACGCTGAAGCTTTCTTT. Amino acid sequence: CASTPGGGASYNAEAFF.

The chain couples TRBV29-1 to TRBJ2-7; D is uncertain. The CDR3 extends over 11 amino acids. Germline V gene sequence: CDR1 SQVTM, CDR2 ANQGSEA. Trimming took 1 base from V and 2 from J, leaving 3 bases between them. The CDR3 loop reads CSVEGPYEQYF. The CDR3 DNA is TGCAGCGTTGAAGGACCCTACGAGCAGTACTTC.

V gene TRBV5-6 combines with J gene TRBJ2-7; 7 bases align to TRBD1. The ends lost 4 bases at V and 10 bases at J; junction bases unmatched: 17. Germline V gene sequence: CDR1 SGHDT, CDR2 YYEEEE. The CDR3 totals 15 residues. CDR3 nucleotide sequence: TGTGCCAGCAGCCCCCCCGGGACAGCCCGAACCCGTCAGTACTTC. Translated, it gives CASSPPGTARTRQYF.

The CDR3, as DNA: TGCGCCAGCAGGGGGGACAGGGCAACGTCCTATGGCTACACCTTC. Protein sequence: CASRGDRATSYGYTF. J is TRBJ1-2 and V is TRBV5-1; 9 bases are shared with TRBD1. CDR1 and CDR2 (germline): SGHRS, YFSETQ. V dropped 5 bases and J dropped 4; count of bases not matched to a gene: 9. The CDR3 is made up of 15 amino acids. Variable domain in full (rest from reference TRBV5-1 and TRBJ1-2): KAGVTQTPRYLIKTRGQQVTLSCSPISGHRSVSWYQQTPGQGLQFLFEYFSETQRNKGNFPGRFSGRQFSNSRSEMNVSTLELGDSALYLCASRGDRATSYGYTFGSGTRLTVV.

The rearrangement joins TRBV27 to TRBJ2-1, with 9 bases matching TRBD1. The CDR3 has 15 amino acids. Germline V gives CDR1 MNHEY, CDR2 SMNVEV (reference sequence). V dropped 0 bases and J dropped 9; count of bases not matched to a gene: 6. In DNA, the CDR3 is TGTGCCAGCAGTTTATCCACAGGGGGCACGAGTGAGCAGTTCTTC. Encoded protein: CASSLSTGGTSEQFF.

This chain connects TRBV19 to TRBJ1-1, with 7 bases matching TRBD1. Germline trimming cut 5 bases from V and 1 base from J; bases unmatched to any gene: 4. CDR1 is LNHDA, CDR2 SQIVND, per germline (reference sequence). The CDR3 is made up of 14 amino acids. The CDR3, as DNA: TGTGCCAGTAGTGCGAACAGGGGGAACACTGAAGCTTTCTTT. Its protein product is CASSANRGNTEAFF.

This clone has only one observation. The chain carries TRBV5-4 and TRBJ1-4, with D possibly TRBD1 on 5 matching bases. The CDR3 is 16 amino acids. Germline V gene data show CDR1 as SGHNT and CDR2 as YYREEE (reference sequence). V was clipped by 1 base and J by 8 bases, with 18 bases between them. CDR3 in DNA: TGTGCCAGCAGCTTGAGGCGGTGGGGGAACTACGAAAAACTGTTTTTT. Residues: CASSLRRWGNYEKLFF.

This sequence joins TRBV5-6 and TRBJ2-7; TRBD2 matches at 7 bases. The germline CDR1 and CDR2 sequences are SGHDT and YYEEEE. V gave up 0 bases and J gave up 9 bases; unmatched junction bases: 3. The CDR3 is made up of 12 amino acids. The CDR3 region is CASSLGGRGQYF. The CDR3 DNA is TGTGCCAGCAGCTTGGGTGGGAGGGGGCAGTACTTC.

The rearrangement joins TRBV5-1 to TRBJ1-1, with D possibly being TRBD1 (5 bases). Trimming took 0 bases from V and 1 from J, leaving 10 bases between them. The germline V gene has CDR1 SGHRS and CDR2 YFSETQ. CDR3 length: 15 amino acids. CDR3 in amino acids: CASSLAGAENTEAFF. The DNA for the CDR3 is TGCGCCAGCAGCTTGGCCGGGGCGGAGAACACTGAAGCTTTCTTT.